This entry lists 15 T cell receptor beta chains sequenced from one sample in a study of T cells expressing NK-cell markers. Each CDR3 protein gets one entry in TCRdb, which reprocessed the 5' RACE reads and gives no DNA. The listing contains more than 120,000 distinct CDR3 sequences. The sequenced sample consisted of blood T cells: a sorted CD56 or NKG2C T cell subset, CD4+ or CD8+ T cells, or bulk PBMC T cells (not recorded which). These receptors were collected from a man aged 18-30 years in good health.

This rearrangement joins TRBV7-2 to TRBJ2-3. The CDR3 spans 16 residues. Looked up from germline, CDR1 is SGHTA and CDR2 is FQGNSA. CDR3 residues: CASSLDSFRYTDTQYF.

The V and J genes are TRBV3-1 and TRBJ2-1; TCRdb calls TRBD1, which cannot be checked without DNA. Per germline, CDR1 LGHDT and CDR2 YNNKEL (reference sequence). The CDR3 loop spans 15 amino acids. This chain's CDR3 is CASSLLTGAKDEQFF.

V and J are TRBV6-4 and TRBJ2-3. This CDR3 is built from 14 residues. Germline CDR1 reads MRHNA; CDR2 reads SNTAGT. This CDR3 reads CASRRRDPTDTQYF.

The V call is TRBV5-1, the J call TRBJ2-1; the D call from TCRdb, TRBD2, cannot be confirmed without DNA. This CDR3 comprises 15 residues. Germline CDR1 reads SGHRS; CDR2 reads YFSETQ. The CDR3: CASSPIAGDYNEQFF.

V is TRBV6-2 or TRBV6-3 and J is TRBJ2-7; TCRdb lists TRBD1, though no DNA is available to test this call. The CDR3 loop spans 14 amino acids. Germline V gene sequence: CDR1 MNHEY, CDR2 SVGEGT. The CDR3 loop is CASSSTGGIYEQYF.

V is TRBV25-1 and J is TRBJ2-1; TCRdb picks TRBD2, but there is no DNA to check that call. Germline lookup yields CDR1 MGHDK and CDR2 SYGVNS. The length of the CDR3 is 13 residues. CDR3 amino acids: CAIQAGVANEQFF. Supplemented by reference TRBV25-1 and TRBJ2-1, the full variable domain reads EADIYQTPRYLVIGTGKKITLECSQTMGHDKMYWYQQDPGMELHLIHYSYGVNSTEKGDLSSESTVSRIRTEHFPLTLESARPSHTSQYLCAIQAGVANEQFFGPGTRLTVL.

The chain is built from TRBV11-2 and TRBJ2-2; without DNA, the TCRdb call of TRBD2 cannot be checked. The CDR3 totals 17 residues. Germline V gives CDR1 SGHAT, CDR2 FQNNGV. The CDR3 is CASTLPRESANTGELFF.

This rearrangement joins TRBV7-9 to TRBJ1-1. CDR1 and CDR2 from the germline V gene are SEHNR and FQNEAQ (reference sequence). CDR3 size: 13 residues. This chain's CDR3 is CASSLRQDHEAFF.

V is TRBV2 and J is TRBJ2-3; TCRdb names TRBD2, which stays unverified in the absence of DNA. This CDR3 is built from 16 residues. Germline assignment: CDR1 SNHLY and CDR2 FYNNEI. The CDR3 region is CASSEVGNERGDTQYF. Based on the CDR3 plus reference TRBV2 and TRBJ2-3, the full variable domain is EPEVTQTPSHQVTQMGQEVILRCVPISNHLYFYWYRQILGQKVEFLVSFYNNEISEKSEIFDDQFSVERPDGSNFTLKIRSTKLEDSAMYFCASSEVGNERGDTQYFGPGTRLTVL.

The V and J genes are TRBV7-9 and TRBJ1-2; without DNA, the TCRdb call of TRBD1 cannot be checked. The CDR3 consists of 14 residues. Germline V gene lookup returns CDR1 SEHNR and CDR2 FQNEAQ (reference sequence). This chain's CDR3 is CASSRDRDGYGYTF.

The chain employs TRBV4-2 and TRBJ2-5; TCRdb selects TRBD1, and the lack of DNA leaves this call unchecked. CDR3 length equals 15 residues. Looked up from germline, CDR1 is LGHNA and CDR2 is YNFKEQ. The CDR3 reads CASSQEVSGGETQYF.

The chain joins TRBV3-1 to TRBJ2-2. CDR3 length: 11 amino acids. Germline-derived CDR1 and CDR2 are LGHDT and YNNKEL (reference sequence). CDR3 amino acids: CASSQPGELFF.

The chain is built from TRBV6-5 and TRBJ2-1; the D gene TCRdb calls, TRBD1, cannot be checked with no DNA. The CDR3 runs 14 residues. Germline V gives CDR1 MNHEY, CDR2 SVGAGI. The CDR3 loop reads CASSYLTGSNEQFF.

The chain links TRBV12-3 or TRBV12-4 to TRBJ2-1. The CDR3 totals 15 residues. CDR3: CASPSDGSAYNEQFF.

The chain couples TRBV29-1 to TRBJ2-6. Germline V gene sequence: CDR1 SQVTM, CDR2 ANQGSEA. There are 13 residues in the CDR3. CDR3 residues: CSTSDSGANVLTF.